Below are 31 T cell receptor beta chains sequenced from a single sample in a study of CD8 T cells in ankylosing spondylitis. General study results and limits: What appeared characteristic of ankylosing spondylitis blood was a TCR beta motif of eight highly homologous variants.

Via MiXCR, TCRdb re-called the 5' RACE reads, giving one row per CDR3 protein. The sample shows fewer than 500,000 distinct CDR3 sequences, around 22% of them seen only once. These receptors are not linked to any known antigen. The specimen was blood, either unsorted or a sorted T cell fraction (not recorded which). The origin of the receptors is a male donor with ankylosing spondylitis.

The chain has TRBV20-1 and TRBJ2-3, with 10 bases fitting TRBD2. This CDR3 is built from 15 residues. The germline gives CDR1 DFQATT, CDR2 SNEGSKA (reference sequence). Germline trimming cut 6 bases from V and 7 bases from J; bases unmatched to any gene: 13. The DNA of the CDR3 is TGCAGTGCGGTTCGGGCTAGCGGGAGTCGAAATACGCAGTATTTT. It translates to CSAVRASGSRNTQYF.

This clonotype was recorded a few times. The CDR3 sequence: CASSLVPSEQYF. The CDR3 DNA is TGCGCCAGCAGCTTAGTACCCTCCGAGCAGTACTTC. The V and J genes are TRBV5-1 and TRBJ2-7; D is undetermined. The V gene's germline CDR1 is SGHRS and CDR2 YFSETQ. The V and J ends lost 2 bases and 6 bases respectively, with 9 bases between them. This CDR3 spans 12 amino acids.

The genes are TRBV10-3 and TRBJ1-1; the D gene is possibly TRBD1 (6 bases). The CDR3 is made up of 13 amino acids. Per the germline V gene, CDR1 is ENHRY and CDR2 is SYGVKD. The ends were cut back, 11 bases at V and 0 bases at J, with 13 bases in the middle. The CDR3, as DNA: TGTGCCGCCCAGGACAGCATGAACACTGAAGCTTTCTTT. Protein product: CAAQDSMNTEAFF.

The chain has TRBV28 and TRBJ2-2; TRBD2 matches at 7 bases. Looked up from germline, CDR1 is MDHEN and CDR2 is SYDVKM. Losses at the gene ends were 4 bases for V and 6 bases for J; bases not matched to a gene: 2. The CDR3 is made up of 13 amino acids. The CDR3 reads CASSYRGAGELFF. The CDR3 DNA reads TGTGCCAGCAGTTATCGGGGGGCCGGGGAGCTGTTTTTT.

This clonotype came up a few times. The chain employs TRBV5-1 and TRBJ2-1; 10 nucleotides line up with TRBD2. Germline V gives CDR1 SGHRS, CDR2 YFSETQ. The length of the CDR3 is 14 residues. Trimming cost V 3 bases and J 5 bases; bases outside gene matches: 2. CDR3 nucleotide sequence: TGCGCCAGCAGCTGGGGACTAGCGAACAATGAGCAGTTCTTC. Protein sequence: CASSWGLANNEQFF.

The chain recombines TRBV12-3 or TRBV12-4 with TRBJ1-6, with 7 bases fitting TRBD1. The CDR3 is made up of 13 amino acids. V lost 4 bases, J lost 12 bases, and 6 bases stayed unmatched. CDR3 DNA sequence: TGTGCCAGCAGTTCCGGACAGGCTCTACCCCTCCACTTT. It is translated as CASSSGQALPLHF.

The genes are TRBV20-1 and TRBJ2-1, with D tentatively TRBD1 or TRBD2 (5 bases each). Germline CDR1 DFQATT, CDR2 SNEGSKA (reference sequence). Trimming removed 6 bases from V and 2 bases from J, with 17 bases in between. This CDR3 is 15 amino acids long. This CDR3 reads CSARLPTGPYNEQFF. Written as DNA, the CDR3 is TGCAGTGCCAGACTCCCGACGGGGCCCTACAATGAGCAGTTCTTC.

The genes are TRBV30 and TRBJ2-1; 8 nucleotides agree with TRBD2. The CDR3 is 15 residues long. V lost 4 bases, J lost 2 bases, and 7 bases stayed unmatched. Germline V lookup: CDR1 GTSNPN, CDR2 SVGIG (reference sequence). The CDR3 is CAWTRGRGAYNEQFF. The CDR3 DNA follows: TGTGCCTGGACCCGCGGGCGGGGGGCCTACAATGAGCAGTTCTTC.

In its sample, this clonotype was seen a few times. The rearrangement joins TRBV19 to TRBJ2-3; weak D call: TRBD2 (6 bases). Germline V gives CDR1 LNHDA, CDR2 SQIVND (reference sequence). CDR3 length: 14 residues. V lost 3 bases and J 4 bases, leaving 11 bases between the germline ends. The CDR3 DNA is TGTGCCAGTAGTATCGGGCGGGAACCAGATACGCAGTATTTT. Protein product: CASSIGREPDTQYF. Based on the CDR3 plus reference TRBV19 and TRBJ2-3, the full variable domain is DGGITQSPKYLFRKEGQNVTLSCEQNLNHDAMYWYRQDPGQGLRLIYYSQIVNDFQKGDIAEGYSVSREKKESFPLTVTSAQKNPTAFYLCASSIGREPDTQYFGPGTRLTVL.

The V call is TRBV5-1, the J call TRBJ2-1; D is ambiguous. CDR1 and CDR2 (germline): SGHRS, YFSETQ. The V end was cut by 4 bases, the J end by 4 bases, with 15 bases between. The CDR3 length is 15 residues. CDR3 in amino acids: CASSRTLGGYNEQFF. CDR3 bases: TGCGCCAGCAGCCGGACGTTGGGTGGATACAATGAGCAGTTCTTC.

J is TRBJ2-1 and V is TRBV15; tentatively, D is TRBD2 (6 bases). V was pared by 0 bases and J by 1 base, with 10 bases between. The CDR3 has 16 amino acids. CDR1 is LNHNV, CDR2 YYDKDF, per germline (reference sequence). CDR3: CATSRDLEGSYNEQFF. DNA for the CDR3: TGTGCCACCAGCAGAGATTTGGAGGGGTCCTACAATGAGCAGTTCTTC.

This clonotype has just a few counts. The CDR3 reads CASASTGTRGGYTF. The DNA of the CDR3 is TGTGCCAGCGCCTCAACCGGGACACGGGGTGGCTACACCTTC. The rearrangement uses TRBV7-9 and TRBJ1-2, with D possibly TRBD1 on 6 matching bases. Trimming took off 8 bases at V and 7 bases at J, with 20 bases between the two ends. This CDR3 is built from 14 residues. Germline V lookup: CDR1 SEHNR, CDR2 FQNEAQ (reference sequence).

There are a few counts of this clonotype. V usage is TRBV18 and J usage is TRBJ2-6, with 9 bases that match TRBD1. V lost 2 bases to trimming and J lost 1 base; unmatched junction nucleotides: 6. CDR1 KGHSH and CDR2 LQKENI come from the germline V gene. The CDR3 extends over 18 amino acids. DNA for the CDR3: TGTGCCAGCTCACCATGGGGACAGGGTCTGTCTGGGGCCAACGTCCTGACTTTC. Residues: CASSPWGQGLSGANVLTF.

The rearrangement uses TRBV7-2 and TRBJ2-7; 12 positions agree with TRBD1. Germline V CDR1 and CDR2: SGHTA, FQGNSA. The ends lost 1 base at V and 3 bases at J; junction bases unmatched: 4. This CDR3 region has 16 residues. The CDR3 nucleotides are TGTGCCAGCAGCTTAGGGGGGACAGGGGGCTTCTACGAGCAGTACTTC. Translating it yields CASSLGGTGGFYEQYF.

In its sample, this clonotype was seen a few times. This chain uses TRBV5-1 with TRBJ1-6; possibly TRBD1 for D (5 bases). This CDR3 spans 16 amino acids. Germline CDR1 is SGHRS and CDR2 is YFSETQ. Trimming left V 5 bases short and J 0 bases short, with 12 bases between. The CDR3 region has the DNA TGCGCCAGCAGGCCGACAGCTAGCTCCTATAATTCACCCCTCCACTTT. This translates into CASRPTASSYNSPLHF. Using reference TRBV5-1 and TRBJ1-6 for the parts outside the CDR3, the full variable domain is KAGVTQTPRYLIKTRGQQVTLSCSPISGHRSVSWYQQTPGQGLQFLFEYFSETQRNKGNFPGRFSGRQFSNSRSEMNVSTLELGDSALYLCASRPTASSYNSPLHFGNGTRLTVT.

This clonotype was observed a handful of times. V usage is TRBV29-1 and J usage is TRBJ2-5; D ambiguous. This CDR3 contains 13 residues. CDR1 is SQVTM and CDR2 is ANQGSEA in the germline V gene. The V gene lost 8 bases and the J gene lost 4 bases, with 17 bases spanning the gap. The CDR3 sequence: CSSRLSLGETQYF. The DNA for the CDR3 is TGCAGCAGTAGGCTCTCCCTTGGAGAGACCCAGTACTTC.

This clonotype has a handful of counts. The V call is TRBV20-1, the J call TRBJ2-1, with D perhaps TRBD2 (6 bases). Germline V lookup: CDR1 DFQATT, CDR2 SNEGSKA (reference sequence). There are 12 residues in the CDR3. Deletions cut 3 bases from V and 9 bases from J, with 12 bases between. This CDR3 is CSASNEAGEQFF. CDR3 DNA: TGCAGTGCTAGTAACGAAGCGGGTGAGCAGTTCTTC.

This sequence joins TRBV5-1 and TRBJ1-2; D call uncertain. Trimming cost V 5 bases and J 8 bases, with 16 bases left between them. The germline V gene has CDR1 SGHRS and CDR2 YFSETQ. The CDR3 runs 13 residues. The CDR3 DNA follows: TGCGCCAGCAGACAAGACCCGGTGGAGGGCTACACCTTC. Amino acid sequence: CASRQDPVEGYTF.

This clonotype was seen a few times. CDR3: CASSLIPSRPDTQYF. The CDR3 coding sequence is TGTGCCAGCAGCTTAATACCCAGCAGGCCAGATACGCAGTATTTT. This sequence joins TRBV7-3 and TRBJ2-3; D unclear. V lost 1 base to trimming and J lost 4 bases, with 12 bases between them. The CDR3 sequence is 15 residues long. CDR1 SGHTA and CDR2 FQGTGA come from the germline V gene.

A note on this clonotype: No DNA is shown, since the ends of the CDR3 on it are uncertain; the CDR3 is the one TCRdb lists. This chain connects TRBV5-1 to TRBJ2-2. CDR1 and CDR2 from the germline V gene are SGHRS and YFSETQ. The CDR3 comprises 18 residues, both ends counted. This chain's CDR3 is CASSLVGLQSNTGELFFF.

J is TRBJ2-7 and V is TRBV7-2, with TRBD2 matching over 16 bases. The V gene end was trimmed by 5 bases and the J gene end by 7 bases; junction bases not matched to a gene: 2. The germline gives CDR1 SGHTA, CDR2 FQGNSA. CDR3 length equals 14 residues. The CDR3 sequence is CASSQGLAGGEQYF. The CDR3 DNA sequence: TGTGCCAGCAGCCAGGGACTAGCGGGAGGGGAGCAGTACTTC.

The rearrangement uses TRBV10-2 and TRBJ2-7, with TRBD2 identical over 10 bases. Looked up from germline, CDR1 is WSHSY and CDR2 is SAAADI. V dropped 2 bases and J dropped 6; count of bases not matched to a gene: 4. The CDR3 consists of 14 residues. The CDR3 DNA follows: TGCGCCAGCAGTGAGGCTAGCGGGAGTCCCGAGCAGTACTTC. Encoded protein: CASSEASGSPEQYF.

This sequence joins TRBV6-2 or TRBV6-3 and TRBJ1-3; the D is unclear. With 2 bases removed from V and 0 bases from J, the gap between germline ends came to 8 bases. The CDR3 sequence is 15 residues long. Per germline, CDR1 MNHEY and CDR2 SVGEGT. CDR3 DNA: TGTGCCAGCAGTTACCGTTCTAGCTCTGGAAACACCATATATTTT. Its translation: CASSYRSSSGNTIYF.

The CDR3, as DNA: TGTGCCACCAGCAGAGGCCGGGGTGAAAAACTGTTTTTT. This translates into CATSRGRGEKLFF. The V call is TRBV15, the J call TRBJ1-4, with D unclear. CDR3 length: 13 residues. Trimming cost V 1 base and J 7 bases, with 7 bases left between them. Germline loops: CDR1 LNHNV, CDR2 YYDKDF (reference sequence). The full variable domain, completed using reference TRBV15 and TRBJ1-4, is DAMVIQNPRYQVTQFGKPVTLSCSQTLNHNVMYWYQQKSSQAPKLLFHYYDKDFNNEADTPDNFQSRRPNTSFCFLDIRSPGLGDTAMYLCATSRGRGEKLFFGSGTQLSVL.

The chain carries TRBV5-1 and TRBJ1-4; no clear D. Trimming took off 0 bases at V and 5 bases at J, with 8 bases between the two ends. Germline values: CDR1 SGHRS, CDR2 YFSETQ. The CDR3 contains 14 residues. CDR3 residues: CASSLEHVNEKLFF. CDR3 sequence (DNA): TGCGCCAGCAGCTTGGAACATGTCAATGAAAAACTGTTTTTT.

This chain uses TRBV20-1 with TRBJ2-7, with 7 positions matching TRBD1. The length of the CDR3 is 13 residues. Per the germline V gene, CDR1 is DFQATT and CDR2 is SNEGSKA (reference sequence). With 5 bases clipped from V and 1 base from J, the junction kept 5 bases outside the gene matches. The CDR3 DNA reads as TGCAGTGCTTATAGACAGGGTTCCTACGAGCAGTACTTC. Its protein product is CSAYRQGSYEQYF.

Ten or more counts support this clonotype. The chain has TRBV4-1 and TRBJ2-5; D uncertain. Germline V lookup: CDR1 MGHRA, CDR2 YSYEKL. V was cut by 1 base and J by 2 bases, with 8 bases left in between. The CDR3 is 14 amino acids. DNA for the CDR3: TGCGCCAGCAGCCAAGGTTTAGATCAAGAGACCCAGTACTTC. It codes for CASSQGLDQETQYF.

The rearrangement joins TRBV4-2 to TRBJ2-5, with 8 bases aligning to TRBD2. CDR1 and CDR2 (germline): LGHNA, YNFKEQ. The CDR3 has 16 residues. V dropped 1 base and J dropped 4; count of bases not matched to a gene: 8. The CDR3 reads CASSQAGTSVRETQYF. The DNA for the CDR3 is TGTGCCAGCAGCCAAGCCGGGACTAGTGTTCGAGAGACCCAGTACTTC.

CDR3 DNA: TGTGCCAGCAGGCCCGCGTGGCAGCCACTCCAGGGGCAGTTCTTC. The encoded protein is CASRPAWQPLQGQFF. The rearrangement links TRBV6-1 to TRBJ2-1, with a possible D match to TRBD1 (5 bases). CDR1 is MNHNS and CDR2 is SASEGT in the germline V gene. This CDR3 comprises 15 residues. Trimming took off 6 bases at V and 12 bases at J, with 24 bases between the two ends.

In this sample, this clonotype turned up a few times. CDR3 protein: CASRHGTGYGYTF. CDR3 sequence (DNA): TGTGCCAGCAGACACGGGACCGGCTATGGCTACACCTTC. The chain recombines TRBV28 with TRBJ1-2; D might be TRBD1 (5 bases). Trimming took off 6 bases at V and 4 bases at J, with 12 bases between the two ends. From germline, CDR1 is MDHEN and CDR2 SYDVKM. The CDR3 has 13 amino acids.

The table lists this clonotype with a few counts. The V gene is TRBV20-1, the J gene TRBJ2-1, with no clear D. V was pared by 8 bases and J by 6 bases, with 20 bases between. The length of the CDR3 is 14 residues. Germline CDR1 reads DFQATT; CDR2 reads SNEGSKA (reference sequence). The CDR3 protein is CSSPGPLAGNEQFF. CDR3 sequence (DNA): TGCAGTTCCCCCGGCCCTCTTGCCGGCAATGAGCAGTTCTTC.